This entry lists 10 T cell receptor beta chains sequenced from one sample in a study of T-cell reconstitution after alpha-beta-depleted transplantation in children. Library preparation (for TCRbeta) was performed with unique molecular identifiers. Using its own MiXCR run on the PCR reads, TCRdb lists one record per CDR3 protein. Here the sample spans some 300,000 distinct CDR3 sequences, about 9.5% being singletons. The specimen comprised PBMCs, sampled before TCRalphabeta/CD19-depleted stem cell transplant. These receptors originate from a boy under two years old with acute myeloid leukemia, due to receive a stem cell transplant.

This clonotype was detected a few times. This chain joins TRBV4-2 and TRBJ2-3; 8 bases map to TRBD2. V was clipped by 0 bases and J by 0 bases; unmatched bases: 14. This CDR3 has 20 amino acids. The germline V gene has CDR1 LGHNA and CDR2 YNFKEQ. CDR3 coding DNA: TGTGCCAGCAGCCAAGAGGACTGGGCTAGCGGGTCTCTGAGCACAGATACGCAGTATTTT. Residues: CASSQEDWASGSLSTDTQYF.

In its sample, this clonotype was seen many times. The genes are TRBV20-1 and TRBJ2-7; D ambiguous. CDR1 DFQATT and CDR2 SNEGSKA come from the germline V gene (reference sequence). The CDR3 is made up of 11 amino acids. V gave up 3 bases and J gave up 5 bases, with 8 bases separating them. The DNA of the CDR3 is TGCAGTGCTAGGGTGCCCAACGAGCAGTACTTC. Protein product: CSARVPNEQYF.

In its sample, this clonotype was seen many times. This chain uses TRBV11-3 with TRBJ1-1; D not certain. Looked up from germline, CDR1 is SGHNT and CDR2 is YENEEA. V lost 5 bases and J 0 bases, leaving 7 bases between the germline ends. CDR3 length: 13 residues. CDR3 sequence: CASSPWVNTEAFF. Here the CDR3 DNA reads TGTGCCAGCAGCCCCTGGGTGAACACTGAAGCTTTCTTT.

Many counts were recorded for this clonotype. V gene TRBV27 combines with J gene TRBJ2-4; TRBD2 agrees at 13 bases. Trimming at V came to 1 base and at J to 0 bases, leaving 6 bases not matched to a gene. The CDR3 is 19 amino acids. CDR1 and CDR2 (germline): MNHEY, SMNVEV (reference sequence). The CDR3 protein is CASSLWGLAGPLAKNIQYF. The CDR3, as DNA: TGTGCCAGCAGTTTATGGGGACTAGCGGGACCCCTAGCCAAAAACATTCAGTACTTC.

This clonotype appeared many times. The chain couples TRBV7-8 to TRBJ1-1; D is ambiguous. This CDR3 has 16 residues. The germline gives CDR1 SGHVS, CDR2 FQNEAQ. The germline V and J ends were trimmed by 2 bases and 0 bases, with 13 bases remaining between them. Here the CDR3 DNA reads TGTGCCAGCAGCTTATGGCCTCAAGGGATGAACACTGAAGCTTTCTTT. Amino acid sequence: CASSLWPQGMNTEAFF.

This clonotype showed up many times. The gene calls are TRBV20-1 and TRBJ2-1, with D tentatively TRBD2 (5 bases). This CDR3 is built from 15 residues. The V end was cut by 6 bases, the J end by 5 bases, with 20 bases between. The germline V gene encodes CDR1 DFQATT and CDR2 SNEGSKA (reference sequence). The chain's CDR3 is CSATLDWDVNNEQFF. The CDR3 DNA reads TGCAGTGCCACCCTGGACTGGGATGTCAACAATGAGCAGTTCTTC.

At least ten counts were recorded for this clonotype. This rearrangement joins TRBV20-1 to TRBJ1-1; TRBD1 matches at 9 bases. There are 12 residues in the CDR3. J lost 4 bases, V lost 5 bases, and 2 bases had no gene match. CDR1 DFQATT and CDR2 SNEGSKA come from the germline V gene (reference sequence). CDR3 bases: TGCAGTGCTGTGACAGGGGGCACTGAAGCTTTCTTT. Residues: CSAVTGGTEAFF.

The chain couples TRBV20-1 to TRBJ2-1; 7 nucleotides line up with TRBD2. CDR1 DFQATT and CDR2 SNEGSKA come from the germline V gene (reference sequence). V gave up 4 bases and J gave up 0 bases; unmatched junction bases: 6. CDR3 length: 15 amino acids. The CDR3 protein is CSATSGSSSYNEQFF. The CDR3 coding sequence is TGCAGTGCTACTAGCGGTTCGAGCTCCTACAATGAGCAGTTCTTC.

This clonotype was observed a few times. This rearrangement joins TRBV11-2 to TRBJ2-3, with TRBD1 identical over 8 bases. CDR3 size: 17 residues. V gave up 4 bases and J gave up 2 bases; unmatched junction bases: 11. Looked up from germline, CDR1 is SGHAT and CDR2 is FQNNGV. In DNA, the CDR3 is TGTGCCAGCAGCTCTCGGACAGGGAGGCTTTCCACAGATACGCAGTATTTT. It yields the protein CASSSRTGRLSTDTQYF.

There are a few counts of this clonotype. This rearrangement joins TRBV14 to TRBJ1-6; weak D call: TRBD1 (5 bases). Germline V lookup: CDR1 SGHDN, CDR2 FVKESK. Trimming left V 1 base short and J 7 bases short, with 14 bases between. The CDR3 contains 16 residues. The CDR3 here is CASSQGPGRQNSPLHF. Here the CDR3 DNA reads TGTGCCAGCAGCCAAGGACCGGGACGACAAAATTCACCCCTCCACTTT.